What follows are 20 T cell receptor beta chains derived from one specimen sequenced in a study of OX40 agonist ivuxolimab in advanced cancers. Generated by immunoSEQ multiplex PCR, the TCRdb table keeps only in-frame clones and is missing some. This table holds 40,000 to 45,000 clones, 75% to 90% found once. The source was CD4+ or CD8+ T cells sorted from blood, collected in a trial of the OX40 agonist ivuxolimab. The receptors originated from an adult with an advanced solid tumor such as melanoma, head and neck, liver or kidney cancer.

The chain carries TRBV5-1 and TRBJ2-7, with 7 bases aligning to TRBD1. Losses at the gene ends were 2 bases for V and 5 bases for J; bases not matched to a gene: 7. The V gene's germline CDR1 is SGHRS and CDR2 YFSETQ. CDR3 size: 14 residues. The CDR3 spells CASSFMTGSNEQYF. CDR3 nucleotides: TGCGCCAGCAGCTTTATGACAGGGAGCAACGAGCAGTACTTC.

This clone was seen once. J is TRBJ2-5 and V is TRBV2; D might be TRBD1 (6 bases). Germline values: CDR1 SNHLY, CDR2 FYNNEI. The CDR3 has 13 residues. V dropped 5 bases and J dropped 5 bases, with 12 bases sitting between them. CDR3 in DNA: TGTGCCAGCAGTCCCATTACAGGGGAGACCCAGTACTTC. Translating gives CASSPITGETQYF.

This rearrangement joins TRBV6-1 to TRBJ2-5, with D uncertain. The end of the DNA aligns better with TRBJ2-7, so the J call may be wrong. The CDR3 is 9 residues long. CDR1 MNHNS and CDR2 SASEGT come from the germline V gene. For the CDR3, the DNA is TGTGCCACCCAGGACGAGCAGTACTTC. This translates into CATQDEQYF.

This clone was seen once. V and J are TRBV5-4 and TRBJ2-7; D unresolved. V was trimmed by 3 bases and J by 2 bases, leaving 12 bases between them. Germline V gene lookup returns CDR1 SGHNT and CDR2 YYREEE (reference sequence). This CDR3 spans 14 amino acids. CDR3 loop: CASSSYSGPYEQYF. Here the CDR3 DNA reads TGTGCCAGCAGCTCGTACTCTGGCCCCTACGAGCAGTACTTC. Full variable domain (missing parts from reference TRBV5-4 and TRBJ2-7): ETGVTQSPTHLIKTRGQQVTLRCSSQSGHNTVSWYQQALGQGPQFIFQYYREEENGRGNFPPRFSGLQFPNYSSELNVNALELDDSALYLCASSSYSGPYEQYFGPGTRLTVT.

The genes are TRBV2 and TRBJ2-1; 11 nucleotides match TRBD2. This CDR3 contains 16 residues. Germline V gene lookup returns CDR1 SNHLY and CDR2 FYNNEI. V was clipped by 4 bases and J by 10 bases; unmatched bases: 12. The CDR3 protein is CASSVRRLAGLPEQFF. CDR3 nucleotide sequence: TGTGCCAGCAGTGTAAGACGACTAGCGGGACTACCGGAGCAGTTCTTC.

This sequence joins TRBV5-4 and TRBJ2-2; TRBD2 matches at 7 bases. J gave up 2 bases and V 4 bases, and 5 bases lay outside the gene matches. Germline lookup yields CDR1 SGHNT and CDR2 YYREEE (reference sequence). The CDR3 has 15 residues. In DNA, the CDR3 is TGTGCCAGCAGCCCAGGAGCGGGAAACACCGGGGAGCTGTTTTTT. Translation gives CASSPGAGNTGELFF.

This sequence joins TRBV5-1 and TRBJ2-5, with no clear D. Germline lookup yields CDR1 SGHRS and CDR2 YFSETQ. The V and J ends lost 2 bases and 3 bases respectively, with 8 bases between them. This CDR3 contains 13 residues. The CDR3 region has the DNA TGCGCCAGCAGCTTAGGGAACGAAGAGACCCAGTACTTC. Translation: CASSLGNEETQYF.

The chain recombines TRBV19 with TRBJ1-1, with D perhaps TRBD1 (5 bases). This CDR3 is built from 14 residues. The V end was cut by 8 bases, the J end by 1 base, with 14 bases between. CDR1 is LNHDA and CDR2 is SQIVND in the germline V gene (reference sequence). In DNA form, the CDR3 reads TGTGCCAGTGGTTACGGAAGGGGGAACACTGAAGCTTTCTTT. It encodes CASGYGRGNTEAFF.

This rearrangement joins TRBV2 to TRBJ2-1; possibly TRBD2 for D (6 bases). V dropped 6 bases and J dropped 3 bases, with 15 bases sitting between them. Germline V lookup: CDR1 SNHLY, CDR2 FYNNEI. The CDR3 runs 15 residues. The CDR3 coding sequence is TGTGCCAGCAGAGCCGCCGGGACTGGCTACAATGAGCAGTTCTTC. This translates into CASRAAGTGYNEQFF.

V is TRBV12-5 and J is TRBJ2-7; 11 bases align to TRBD2. V gave up 4 bases and J gave up 1 base; unmatched junction bases: 6. Germline V CDR1 and CDR2: LGHNT, FRNRAP. The CDR3 has 16 amino acids. This chain's CDR3 is CASGSSGTSGSYEQYF. The CDR3 DNA is TGTGCTAGTGGTTCCTCTGGGACTAGCGGATCCTACGAGCAGTACTTC.

This chain connects TRBV30 to TRBJ1-1; D possibly corresponds to TRBD1 (6 bases). CDR3 length: 11 residues. Germline CDR1 and CDR2: GTSNPN and SVGIG (reference sequence). CDR3 region: CARGQGKIAFF. CDR3 nucleotide sequence: TGTGCACGGGGGCAGGGGAAGATAGCTTTCTTT.

The chain links TRBV19 to TRBJ2-1, with D unclear. This CDR3 contains 13 residues. Germline-derived CDR1 and CDR2 are LNHDA and SQIVND (reference sequence). V lost 3 bases and J lost 4, with 7 bases in between. The DNA for the CDR3 is TGTGCCAGTAGTATGATCCCTTACAATGAGCAGTTCTTC. It translates to CASSMIPYNEQFF.

This sequence joins TRBV5-4 and TRBJ2-2; 8 positions agree with TRBD2. V lost 1 base, J lost 4 bases, and 3 bases stayed unmatched. The CDR3 has 15 amino acids. CDR1 SGHNT and CDR2 YYREEE come from the germline V gene (reference sequence). As DNA, the CDR3 is TGTGCCAGCAGCTTGTTCGGGAGGGGCACCGGGGAGCTGTTTTTT. This translates into CASSLFGRGTGELFF.

The chain combines TRBV15 with TRBJ1-2; TRBD1 matches 8 bases. CDR1 is LNHNV and CDR2 is YYDKDF in the germline V gene (reference sequence). This CDR3 has 13 amino acids. Written as DNA, the CDR3 is TGTTTGACAGGGGTGGATTTAAACTATGGCTACACCTTC. The encoded protein is CLTGVDLNYGYTF.

This chain links TRBV5-4 with TRBJ2-7; 15 bases map to TRBD2. Trimming cost V 3 bases and J 6 bases; bases outside gene matches: 7. The CDR3 is made up of 16 amino acids. Germline loops: CDR1 SGHNT, CDR2 YYREEE (reference sequence). CDR3 sequence (DNA): TGTGCCAGCAGCTCGGGACTAGCGGGAGGTGCTGCCGAGCAGTACTTC. Residues: CASSSGLAGGAAEQYF.

The chain has TRBV27 and TRBJ2-7, with D tentatively TRBD2 (7 bases). The CDR3 spans 15 residues. Trimming shortened V by 6 bases and J by 0 bases, and 15 bases separated the two germline ends. Germline assignment: CDR1 MNHEY and CDR2 SMNVEV (reference sequence). Written as DNA, the CDR3 is TGTGCCAGCAGCCCCGTAGGGGGGGGCTCCTACGAGCAGTACTTC. Its translation is CASSPVGGGSYEQYF.

V usage is TRBV6-1 and J usage is TRBJ2-2; D unresolved. The CDR3 runs to 13 residues. Germline V gene sequence: CDR1 MNHNS, CDR2 SASEGT. Trimming took off 6 bases at V and 10 bases at J, with 15 bases between the two ends. CDR3 in amino acids: CASSLLETEELFF. CDR3 DNA sequence: TGTGCCAGCAGCCTCCTTGAAACGGAGGAGCTGTTTTTT.

This chain links TRBV28 with TRBJ2-1, with 12 bases lining up with TRBD2. The CDR3 has 16 residues. The germline V gene has CDR1 MDHEN and CDR2 SYDVKM. Germline trimming cut 5 bases from V and 2 bases from J; bases unmatched to any gene: 4. CDR3 sequence (DNA): TGTGCCAGCAGTCGGACTAGCGGGAAGGCCTACAATGAGCAGTTCTTC. This gives the protein CASSRTSGKAYNEQFF.

V is TRBV7-2 and J is TRBJ1-3; D gene uncertain. Germline V gives CDR1 SGHTA, CDR2 FQGNSA. The CDR3 is made up of 15 amino acids. The ends were cut back, 5 bases at V and 0 bases at J, with 11 bases in the middle. The CDR3 DNA sequence: TGTGCCAGCAGCAAGAGGCGGGGCTCTGGAAACACCATATATTTT. Protein: CASSKRRGSGNTIYF.

The gene calls are TRBV18 and TRBJ1-1, with 9 nucleotides matching TRBD1. This CDR3 spans 15 amino acids. Germline V gene lookup returns CDR1 KGHSH and CDR2 LQKENI. Germline trimming cut 1 base from V and 7 bases from J; bases unmatched to any gene: 7. This chain's CDR3 is CASSPQNRGQGEAFF. The CDR3 bases are TGTGCCAGCTCACCACAGAACAGGGGGCAAGGTGAAGCTTTCTTT.